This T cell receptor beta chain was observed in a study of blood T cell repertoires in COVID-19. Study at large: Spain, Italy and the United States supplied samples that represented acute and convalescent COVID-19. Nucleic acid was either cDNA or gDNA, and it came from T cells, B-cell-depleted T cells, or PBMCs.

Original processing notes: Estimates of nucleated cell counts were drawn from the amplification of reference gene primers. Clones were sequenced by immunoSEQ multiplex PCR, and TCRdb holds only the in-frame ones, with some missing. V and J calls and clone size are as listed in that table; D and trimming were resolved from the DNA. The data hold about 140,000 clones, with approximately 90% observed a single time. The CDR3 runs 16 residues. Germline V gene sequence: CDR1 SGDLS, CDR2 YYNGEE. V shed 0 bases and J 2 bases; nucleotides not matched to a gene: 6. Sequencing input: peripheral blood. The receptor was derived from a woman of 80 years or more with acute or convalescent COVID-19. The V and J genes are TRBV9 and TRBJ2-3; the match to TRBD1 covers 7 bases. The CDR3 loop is CASSVGGGQNTDTQYF. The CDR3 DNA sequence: TGTGCCAGCAGCGTAGGAGGGGGACAGAACACAGATACGCAGTATTTT.